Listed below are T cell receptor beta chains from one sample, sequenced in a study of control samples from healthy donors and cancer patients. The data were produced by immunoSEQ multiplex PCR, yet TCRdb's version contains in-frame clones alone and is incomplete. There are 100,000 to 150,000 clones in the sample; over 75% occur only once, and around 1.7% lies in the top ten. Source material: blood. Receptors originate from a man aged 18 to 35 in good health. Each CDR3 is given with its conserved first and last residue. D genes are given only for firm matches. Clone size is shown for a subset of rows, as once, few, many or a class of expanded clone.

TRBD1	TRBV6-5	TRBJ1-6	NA	TGTGCCAGCAGTTACAGGGGGCTTACGAGTTCACCCCTCCACTTT	CASSYRGLTSSPLHF
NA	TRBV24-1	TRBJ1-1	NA	TGTGCCACCAGTGCCTCCGGGGCCCGGGCTTTCTTT	CATSASGARAFF
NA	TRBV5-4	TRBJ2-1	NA	TGTGCCAGCAGCTTTCGAGAGCTGGGTGCCTACAATGAGCAGTTCTTC	CASSFRELGAYNEQFF
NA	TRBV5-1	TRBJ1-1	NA	TGCGCCAGCAGCTTGGACGGGCGCCCCAACACTGAAGCTTTCTTT	CASSLDGRPNTEAFF
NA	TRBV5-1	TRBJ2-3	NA	TGCGCCAGCAGCTTGGGTGGGTTTCCAGATACGCAGTATTTT	CASSLGGFPDTQYF
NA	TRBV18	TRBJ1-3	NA	TGTGCCAGCTCACCATTCCGGGGCGGGAACTCTGGAAACACCATATATTTT	CASSPFRGGNSGNTIYF
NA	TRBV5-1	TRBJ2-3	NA	TGCGCCAGCAGAAAATCCGGGACCGCCCGCACAGATACGCAGTATTTT	CASRKSGTARTDTQYF
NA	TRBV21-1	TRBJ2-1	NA	TGTGCCAGCAGTATCCTCAATGAGCAGTTCTTC	CASSILNEQFF
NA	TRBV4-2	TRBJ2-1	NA	TGTGCCAGCAGCTCTAGAGAAGCCGAGTGGGTTAACAATGAGCAGTTCTTC	CASSSREAEWVNNEQFF
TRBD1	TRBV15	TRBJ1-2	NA	TGTGCCACCAGCAGCTCCGGGACAGGTGACCTCTATGGCTACACCTTC	CATSSSGTGDLYGYTF
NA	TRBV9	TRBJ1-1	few	TGTGCCAGCAGCGTAGACCCGAGGTACACTGAAGCTTTCTTT	CASSVDPRYTEAFF
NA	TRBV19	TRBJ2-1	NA	TGTGCCAGTAGTATAGATCGGGGGGCCCGAACTTCCTACAATGAGCAGTTCTTC	CASSIDRGARTSYNEQFF
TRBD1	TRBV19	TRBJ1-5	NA	TGTGCCAGTGAATTCCGGGACAGGGGGCATCAGCCCCAGCATTTT	CASEFRDRGHQPQHF
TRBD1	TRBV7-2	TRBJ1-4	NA	TGTGCCAGCACCCTCGGGACAGGGGACTTATTGCGGCTGTTTTTT	CASTLGTGDLLRLFF
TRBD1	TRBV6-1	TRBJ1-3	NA	TGTGCCAGCAGTGAAAGGCCCCAGGACAGGTTAACGGTAAACTTGCGAAACACCATATATTTT	CASSERPQDRLTVNLRNTIYF
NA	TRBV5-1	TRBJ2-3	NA	TGCGCCAGCAGCTTGGGGGGCAAGAAACCCACAGATACGCAGTATTTT	CASSLGGKKPTDTQYF
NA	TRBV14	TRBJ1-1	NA	TGTGCCAGCAGCCAAGACTCTTCTAGGGGTATGAACACTGAAGCTTTCTTT	CASSQDSSRGMNTEAFF
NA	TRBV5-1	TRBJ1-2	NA	TGCGCCAGCAGCGCGAACTTCAGGGATAACTATGGCTACACCTTC	CASSANFRDNYGYTF
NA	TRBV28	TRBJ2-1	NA	TGTGCCAGCAGTAAAGACGGTTCCTACAATGAGCAGTTCTTC	CASSKDGSYNEQFF
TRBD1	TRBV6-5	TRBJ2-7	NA	TGTGCCAGCAGTAACAGGGGGGCCTACGAGCAGTACTTC	CASSNRGAYEQYF
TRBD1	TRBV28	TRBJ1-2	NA	TGTGCCAGCAGCCACCAACAGGGGACTGGCTACACCTTC	CASSHQQGTGYTF
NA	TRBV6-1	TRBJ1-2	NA	TGTGCCAGCAGTGAGGAACAGATAAGCTATGGCTACACCTTC	CASSEEQISYGYTF
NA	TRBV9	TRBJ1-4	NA	TGTGCCAGCAGCGTAGGAGTGGGAACTAATGAAAAACTGTTTTTT	CASSVGVGTNEKLFF
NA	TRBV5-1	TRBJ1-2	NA	TGCGCCAGCAGCTCCCGGGACTACCTTGGTGGCTACACCTTC	CASSSRDYLGGYTF